This T cell receptor (beta chain) emerged from a study of blood T cell repertoires in COVID-19. Study as a whole: The study drew acute and convalescent COVID-19 samples from the United States, Italy and Spain. In each case, the material was cDNA or gDNA derived from T cells, B-cell-depleted T cells, or PBMCs.

Source study methods: Amplification of reference gene primers provided the estimated nucleated cell counts. Here immunoSEQ multiplex PCR was the method, and the copy in TCRdb shows in-frame clones only, minus some. That table furnishes V, J and clone size, whereas the DNA furnished D and trimming. The sample gives roughly 100,000 clones, 79% of which show up once; approximately 18% is in the top ten. The germline V gene has CDR1 SGHTA and CDR2 FQGTGA. The CDR3 is 15 amino acids. Trimming removed 5 bases at V and 0 bases at J, with 11 bases between. The chain employs TRBV7-3 and TRBJ1-3; D possibly corresponds to TRBD1 (5 bases). Sequenced sample: peripheral blood. This TCR was sampled from an elderly woman with active or convalescent COVID-19. The CDR3 loop reads CASSPTGNSGNTIYF. CDR3 in DNA: TGTGCCAGCAGCCCAACAGGCAACTCTGGAAACACCATATATTTT.